The entry that follows covers one T cell receptor (beta chain) sequence. This sample is part of a study of blood T cell repertoires in COVID-19. As for the study in general: There were acute and convalescent COVID-19 samples, and they came from the United States, Italy and Spain. T cells, B-cell-depleted T cells, or PBMCs supplied cDNA or gDNA.

Authors' data handling: Amplification from reference gene primers served as the basis for estimated nucleated cell counts. Sequencing was performed with immunoSEQ multiplex PCR; in TCRdb, only in-frame clones are kept and a portion is missing. V, J and clone size are taken as reported in that table, and D and trimming were inferred from the DNA itself. The sample has 97,000 or so clones; 81% are singletons. Germline V gives CDR1 SGHRS, CDR2 YFSETQ. V was clipped by 2 bases and J by 3 bases; unmatched bases: 6. The CDR3 is 17 residues long. Sample: peripheral blood. This receptor was obtained from a man aged 60 to 69 with acute or convalescent COVID-19. This sequence joins TRBV5-1 and TRBJ1-4; 11 positions agree with TRBD1. CDR3 sequence reads: CASSFTGTGGANEKLFF. In DNA form, the CDR3 reads TGCGCCAGCAGCTTTACCGGGACAGGGGGGGCTAATGAAAAACTGTTTTTT.